Presented here are 13 T cell receptor beta chains from one specimen sequenced in a study of yellow fever vaccine responses in identical twins. TCRdb recomputed calls from the RT-PCR reads with MiXCR, one row per CDR3 protein. This table holds under 25,000 distinct CDR3 sequences, roughly 72% found once. Sequencing used T cells from blood (PBMCs), unsorted or a sorted subset (not recorded which), obtained before or after yellow fever vaccination (not recorded which). These receptors were taken from a woman aged 18-29 years who received the yellow fever vaccine.

The rearrangement links TRBV2 to TRBJ2-2; no reliable D call. The ends were cut back, 3 bases at V and 2 bases at J, with 7 bases in the middle. Germline V CDR1 and CDR2: SNHLY, FYNNEI. The CDR3 has 14 amino acids. The CDR3 DNA follows: TGTGCCAGCAGTGACGTCGGAAACACCGGGGAGCTGTTTTTT. It specifies CASSDVGNTGELFF. The full variable domain, with the rest looked up from reference TRBV2 and TRBJ2-2, is EPEVTQTPSHQVTQMGQEVILRCVPISNHLYFYWYRQILGQKVEFLVSFYNNEISEKSEIFDDQFSVERPDGSNFTLKIRSTKLEDSAMYFCASSDVGNTGELFFGEGSRLTVL.

V and J are TRBV20-1 and TRBJ2-7, with D possibly being TRBD2 (5 bases). Trimming stripped 3 bases from V and 3 bases from J, with 9 bases between. Germline CDR1 reads DFQATT; CDR2 reads SNEGSKA (reference sequence). The CDR3 is made up of 12 amino acids. CDR3 residues: CSARTGNYEQYF. CDR3 nucleotides: TGCAGTGCTAGGACGGGGAACTACGAGCAGTACTTC.

The rearrangement links TRBV11-2 to TRBJ2-2; possible D gene TRBD2, 6 bases. Germline V gene data show CDR1 as SGHAT and CDR2 as FQNNGV. V lost 2 bases and J 3 bases, leaving 13 bases between the germline ends. CDR3 size: 16 residues. CDR3: CASSLFGGKHTGELFF. CDR3 nucleotide sequence: TGTGCCAGCAGCTTATTCGGGGGAAAACACACCGGGGAGCTGTTTTTT.

This clonotype was observed a handful of times. V is TRBV5-1 and J is TRBJ1-2; perhaps TRBD1 as D (5 bases). Germline V CDR1 and CDR2: SGHRS, YFSETQ. V lost 3 bases and J 7 bases, leaving 16 bases between the germline ends. The CDR3 length is 14 residues. CDR3 sequence: CASSSDPGGSGYTF. Written as DNA, the CDR3 is TGCGCCAGCAGCTCAGACCCGGGGGGTTCTGGCTACACCTTC.

The chain recombines TRBV9 with TRBJ2-7; D unclear. V shed 0 bases and J shed 6 bases, with 13 bases lying between them. The CDR3 is made up of 14 amino acids. The germline V gene encodes CDR1 SGDLS and CDR2 YYNGEE. The CDR3 spells CASSVALGYREQYF. The CDR3, as DNA: TGTGCCAGCAGCGTAGCTCTAGGTTACCGCGAGCAGTACTTC.

The genes are TRBV4-1 and TRBJ2-1, with D perhaps being TRBD1 or TRBD2 (5 bases each). CDR1 and CDR2 from the germline V gene are MGHRA and YSYEKL. V was shortened by 3 bases and J by 8 bases, with 23 bases between the two germline ends. CDR3 length: 17 amino acids. The CDR3, as DNA: TGCGCCAGCAGCCAGGACTCCGTAGGGGTTATAACCGATGAGCAGTTCTTC. As protein: CASSQDSVGVITDEQFF.

This clonotype was seen a handful of times. This sequence joins TRBV4-1 and TRBJ2-3; no reliable D call. V dropped 0 bases and J dropped 2 bases, with 15 bases sitting between them. Germline CDR1 reads MGHRA; CDR2 reads YSYEKL. This CDR3 is 17 amino acids long. CDR3 protein: CASSQERAASYTDTQYF. DNA of the CDR3: TGCGCCAGCAGCCAAGAAAGGGCGGCTAGTTACACAGATACGCAGTATTTT.

CDR3 sequence (DNA): TGTGCCAGCAGCCCGCAGGCGGGGGGATCCTACAATGAGCAGTTCTTC. Translation gives CASSPQAGGSYNEQFF. The chain joins TRBV7-6 to TRBJ2-1; 8 nucleotides line up with TRBD2. Looked up from germline, CDR1 is SGHVS and CDR2 is FNYEAQ. This CDR3 region has 16 residues. V shed 5 bases and J 1 base; nucleotides not matched to a gene: 7. Combining the CDR3 with reference TRBV7-6 and TRBJ2-1 gives the whole variable domain GAGVSQSPRYKVTKRGQDVALRCDPISGHVSLYWYRQALGQGPEFLTYFNYEAQQDKSGLPNDRFSAERPEGSISTLTIQRTEQRDSAMYRCASSPQAGGSYNEQFFGPGTRLTVL.

The gene calls are TRBV6-1 and TRBJ2-3, with D perhaps matching TRBD1 (6 bases). CDR1 is MNHNS and CDR2 is SASEGT in the germline V gene. Trimming stripped 6 bases from V and 0 bases from J, with 16 bases between. The CDR3 has 16 amino acids. In DNA form, the CDR3 reads TGTGCCAGCAGCTTCGAGACAGGAGGTAGCACAGATACGCAGTATTTT. Protein product: CASSFETGGSTDTQYF.

The chain combines TRBV19 with TRBJ1-6, with D unclear. This CDR3 has 15 amino acids. V gave up 6 bases and J gave up 4 bases, with 13 bases separating them. From germline, CDR1 is LNHDA and CDR2 SQIVND (reference sequence). The CDR3 DNA reads as TGTGCCAGTAGAAACCAACTTAATTATAATTCACCCCTCCACTTT. Amino acid sequence: CASRNQLNYNSPLHF.

This chain links TRBV19 with TRBJ1-2, with D possibly TRBD1 on 5 matching bases. There are 14 residues in the CDR3. The V end was cut by 7 bases, the J end by 6 bases, with 18 bases between. Per the germline V gene, CDR1 is LNHDA and CDR2 is SQIVND (reference sequence). CDR3 sequence (DNA): TGTGCCAGTACCGGGGGGGGTTCCCCCCATGGCTACACCTTC. Protein product: CASTGGGSPHGYTF.

The chain links TRBV5-1 to TRBJ2-3; a weak D match, TRBD2 (6 bases). Germline assignment: CDR1 SGHRS and CDR2 YFSETQ. V was trimmed by 4 bases and J by 2 bases, leaving 11 bases between them. The CDR3 sequence is 14 residues long. Here the CDR3 DNA reads TGCGCCAGCAGCAAAACTAGCTTCACAGATACGCAGTATTTT. Amino acid sequence: CASSKTSFTDTQYF.

This clonotype was seen more than once but under ten times. The chain links TRBV19 to TRBJ2-2, with D possibly TRBD1 on 5 matching bases. The CDR3 is 13 amino acids. Germline V gene data show CDR1 as LNHDA and CDR2 as SQIVND (reference sequence). V gave up 6 bases and J gave up 4 bases, with 9 bases separating them. In nucleotides, the CDR3 is TGTGCCAGTAGACCCCAGGGCACCGGGGAGCTGTTTTTT. This gives the protein CASRPQGTGELFF. The full variable domain, its missing parts supplied by reference TRBV19 and TRBJ2-2, is DGGITQSPKYLFRKEGQNVTLSCEQNLNHDAMYWYRQDPGQGLRLIYYSQIVNDFQKGDIAEGYSVSREKKESFPLTVTSAQKNPTAFYLCASRPQGTGELFFGEGSRLTVL.